The rows below give T cell receptor beta chains drawn from one sample of a study of T cell changes during pregnancy in multiple sclerosis. Here immunoSEQ multiplex PCR was the method, and the copy in TCRdb shows in-frame clones only, minus some. Among about 80,000 clones listed, 90% to 95% were seen once. Sequenced here: peripheral blood, sampled after pregnancy. These receptors all stem from a female donor in good health, enrolled as a control in a pregnancy study. The conserved cysteine and the conserved F or W are not part of the CDR3 here. Rows may omit the clone size; those that give it use once, few, many or a size class.

j_call	clone_size	v_call	cdr3_aa
TRBJ2-7	.	TRBV7-9	ASSLAGQGAREQY
TRBJ1-5	.	TRBV5-6	ASSLGGDQPQH
TRBJ2-3	once	TRBV7-9	ASSLVAD
TRBJ2-7	once	TRBV7-2	ASSSAGGLREQY
TRBJ2-7	.	TRBV19	ASSISGQGAYEQY
TRBJ2-5	.	TRBV5-6	ASSLAVRETQY
TRBJ2-7	.	TRBV5-4	ASSFLGGHEQY
TRBJ1-1	.	TRBV27	ASSQHNSPGQPGREDTEAF
TRBJ2-2	once	TRBV5-1	ASLATITGELF
TRBJ2-1	.	TRBV10-3	AISDVIGTGVDNEQF
TRBJ2-7	.	TRBV29-1	SGTGQGESYEQY
TRBJ2-1	.	TRBV7-7	ASSLGTSGYNEQF
TRBJ2-5	.	TRBV19	ASSVGTGKGETQY
TRBJ2-1	.	TRBV2	ASKGDKEKPGPYNEQF
TRBJ2-7	once	TRBV5-1	ASSRLAGEEEQY
TRBJ2-5	.	TRBV6-5	ASSLGGQLGETQY
TRBJ1-2	.	TRBV30	AQVRDRGRGNYGYT